This T cell receptor (beta chain) appears in the sequencing data of a study of OX40 agonist ivuxolimab in advanced cancers. As for the study in general: Those treated in dose escalation had hepatocellular carcinoma, melanoma, renal cell cancer or head and neck cancer.

TCRdb keeps only in-frame clones here, not all; method: immunoSEQ multiplex PCR. The data hold under 90,000 clones, with more than 80% observed a single time. Germline values: CDR1 PRHDT, CDR2 FYEKMQ (reference sequence). This CDR3 spans 16 amino acids. The V end lost 0 bases, the J end lost 0 bases, and 6 bases lay between the germline ends. The chain carries TRBV13 and TRBJ1-6; the D is unclear. The TCR was taken from an adult with an advanced solid tumor such as melanoma, head and neck, liver or kidney cancer. Sequencing was performed on CD4+ or CD8+ T cells sorted from blood, taken in a trial of the OX40 agonist ivuxolimab. This CDR3 reads CASSLGSSSYNSPLHF. As DNA, the CDR3 is TGTGCCAGCAGCTTAGGATCAAGCTCCTATAATTCACCCCTCCACTTT.